Listed here is a single TCR beta chain. The antigen remains unidentified. Samples were assayed with immunoSEQ v3.0 at survey level. Target depth was 40,000-50,000 T-cell genomes per sample. The repertoire was sequenced with immunoSEQ multiplex PCR; TCRdb's copy has only in-frame clones and lacks some. The repertoire holds tens of thousands of clones, with approximately 95% as singletons. The record originates from a study of long-term antiretroviral therapy in people with HIV. Points from the study as a whole: Increased diversity was seen after ART, yet it remained lower than in transplant donor controls. CDR3 lengths in HIV samples spanned a narrower range than controls.

The cryopreserved samples used held roughly 0.9-11 million PBMC prior to extraction of DNA. This TCR was sampled from a man between 50 and 59 years old with HIV. The input for sequencing was unsorted PBMCs, taken 5.3 years after starting antiretroviral therapy.

This CDR3 is CASSLGHNTGELFF. For the CDR3, the DNA is TGTGCCAGCAGCTTAGGGCATAACACCGGGGAGCTGTTTTTT. The V call is TRBV11-3, the J call TRBJ2-2; D is uncertain. CDR1 SGHNT and CDR2 YENEEA come from the germline V gene. Trimming removed 1 base from V and 2 bases from J, with 5 bases in between. The CDR3 contains 14 residues.